The clone carrying this T cell receptor beta chain was found a few times. Unmatched junction bases numbered 7, after V lost 2 bases and J lost 5 bases. There are 15 residues in the CDR3. Per germline, CDR1 MDHEN and CDR2 SYDVKM. The sample originates from a study of blood T cell repertoires in COVID-19. The overall study: Sites across the United States, Italy and Spain contributed samples from acute and convalescent COVID-19. T cells, B-cell-depleted T cells, or PBMCs provided the cDNA or gDNA that served as material.

Measured with immunoSEQ multiplex PCR; TCRdb has only the in-frame clones, and not every one. The table records under 85,000 clones, 60% to 80% of them present only once. The source of this sequence is a human donor in a cohort sampled during active COVID-19. The gene calls are TRBV28 and TRBJ2-7, with 9 positions matching TRBD2. The sequencing input was peripheral blood. The CDR3 region has the DNA TGTGCCAGCAGTTTAGGCGGGGGGGCCTTGAACGAGCAGTACTTC. It yields the protein CASSLGGGALNEQYF.